Following are 22 T cell receptor beta chains from one sample sequenced in a study of tumor-infiltrating lymphocytes in primary liver carcinoma. A primer in the constant region served to generate TCR beta cDNA from 450 to 650 ng of total RNA. Sequencing libraries for TCR beta derived from three nested multiplex PCR rounds that used slightly modified ARM-PCR. Use of TRBV1-TRBV30 forward primers with a C-beta reverse primer characterized the first two PCR rounds, which lasted 10 cycles each. TCRdb re-derived calls from the multiplex PCR reads in MiXCR, one entry per CDR3 protein. The sample yields 70,000 to 85,000 distinct CDR3 sequences, about 64% seen once. Investigators took RNA and DNA out together from 20-30 mg of unsorted bulk tissue. Sequencing was performed on liver tumor tissue from sampling region 4. Subset in this sample: tumor region T4, right-lateral pole. The receptor set was obtained from a woman aged 55 to 70 with primary liver carcinoma and hepatitis B virus infection.

In regard to this clonotype: One junction end disagrees with the germline gene, perhaps due to a read error. The chain is built from TRBV29-1 and TRBJ2-7; D possibly matches TRBD1 or TRBD2 (5 bases each). Germline V gene data show CDR1 as SQVTM and CDR2 as ANQGSEA. This CDR3 contains 13 residues. In nucleotides, the CDR3 is TGCAGCGTTCGAGTGGGACCCACCTACGAGCAGTATTTC. Translated: CSVRVGPTYEQYF.

This clonotype was observed many times. The chain is built from TRBV29-1 and TRBJ2-3; 8 bases agree with TRBD2. This CDR3 comprises 13 residues. The V gene end was trimmed by 8 bases and the J gene end by 1 base; junction bases not matched to a gene: 5. Germline values: CDR1 SQVTM, CDR2 ANQGSEA. CDR3: CSIREGGTDTQYF. For the CDR3, the DNA is TGCAGCATTCGGGAGGGGGGCACAGATACGCAGTATTTT.

The chain joins TRBV6-6 to TRBJ1-1; TRBD1 might be the D (6 bases). CDR3 length: 13 amino acids. The germline CDR1 and CDR2 sequences are MNHNY and SVGAGI (reference sequence). V was pared by 9 bases and J by 2 bases, with 13 bases between. The CDR3 protein is CASGMTGNTEAFF. Here the CDR3 DNA reads TGTGCCAGTGGCATGACAGGAAACACTGAAGCTTTCTTT.

As concerns this clonotype: A much bigger clone sits one base away, suggesting this may be a read error. This chain joins TRBV7-8 and TRBJ2-5, with D tentatively TRBD2 (6 bases). The CDR3 is made up of 17 amino acids. Germline CDR1 SGHVS, CDR2 FQNEAQ. Here the CDR3 reads CASSLRGRAGTQESQYF. The CDR3, as DNA: TGTGCCAGCAGCTTACGTGGCAGGGCGGGGACCCAAGAGTCCCAGTACTTC.

With regard to this clonotype: Here the CDR3 omits its conserved ending phenylalanine or tryptophan, so a read error is the likely source. DNA of the CDR3: TGTGCCAGCAGTTACGGTGGACCTAGCAATCAGCCCCAGCATATT. Its protein is CASSYGGPSNQPQHI. The gene calls are TRBV6-6 and TRBJ1-5, with unresolved D. V gave up 2 bases and J gave up 0 bases, with 8 bases separating them. CDR1 and CDR2 (germline): MNHNY, SVGAGI (reference sequence). This CDR3 spans 15 amino acids.

With regard to this clonotype: A read error may produce the germline difference seen at one junction end. CDR3 loop: CAGNSRSGTYNEQFF. The CDR3 DNA is TGTGCCGGCAACTCCCGTAGCGGGACCTACAACGAGCAGTTCTTC. The J gene is TRBJ2-1, the V gene TRBV11-2, with 8 bases aligning to TRBD2. The CDR3 is made up of 15 amino acids. Germline CDR1 reads SGHAT; CDR2 reads FQNNGV. The whole variable domain, remainder taken from reference TRBV11-2 and TRBJ2-1, is EAGVAQSPRYKIIEKRQSVAFWCNPISGHATLYWYQQILGQGPKLLIQFQNNGVVDDSQLPKDRFSAERLKGVDSTLKIQPAKLEDSAVYLCAGNSRSGTYNEQFFGPGTRLTVL.

This clonotype was seen ten or more times. The chain is built from TRBV10-3 and TRBJ1-4; D uncertain. The germline V gene encodes CDR1 ENHRY and CDR2 SYGVKD. Between the trimmed V and J ends, which lost 4 bases and 0 bases, there was a span of 6 bases. CDR3 length: 14 amino acids. The CDR3 protein is CAISAAATNEKLFF. The CDR3 DNA reads TGTGCCATCAGTGCAGCTGCAACTAATGAAAAACTGTTTTTT.

As to this clonotype: A read error may produce the germline difference seen at one junction end. The V and J genes are TRBV5-1 and TRBJ2-2, with 8 bases fitting TRBD2. The germline CDR1 and CDR2 sequences are SGHRS and YFSETQ. The CDR3 length is 16 residues. CDR3 loop: CASSKLAGSNTGDLFF. The CDR3 nucleotides read TGCGCCAGCAGCAAGCTAGCGGGTTCGAACACCGGGGACCTGTTTTTT.

The gene calls are TRBV20-1 and TRBJ1-1; D remains unclear. The length of the CDR3 is 13 residues. V dropped 4 bases and J dropped 1 base, with 10 bases sitting between them. Germline CDR1 is DFQATT and CDR2 is SNEGSKA (reference sequence). The CDR3 loop is CSANQFPNTEAFF. In DNA form, the CDR3 reads TGCAGTGCTAATCAGTTTCCGAACACTGAAGCTTTCTTT.

As concerns this clonotype: A read error may be the cause here, since a much bigger clone is one base away. The chain uses TRBV28 and TRBJ1-5; unclear D gene. Trimming took 7 bases from V and 11 from J, leaving 12 bases between them. The CDR3 extends over 11 amino acids. Germline lookup yields CDR1 MDHEN and CDR2 SYDVKM. The CDR3 coding sequence is TGTGCCAGCAATTCATACGGGACCCAGCATTTT. Protein product: CASNSYGTQHF.

The J gene is TRBJ2-7, the V gene TRBV10-3, with D maybe TRBD1 (8 bases). V shed 6 bases and J shed 10 bases, with 19 bases lying between them. The germline gives CDR1 ENHRY, CDR2 SYGVKD. CDR3 length: 13 residues. The CDR3 DNA follows: TGTGCCATCAGCGGGGGGACAGGCTACGGACAGTACTTC. Protein: CAISGGTGYGQYF.

V and J are TRBV6-2 or TRBV6-3 and TRBJ2-2, with D tentatively TRBD1 (6 bases). Per the germline V gene, CDR1 is MNHEY and CDR2 is SVGEGT. The V end was cut by 1 base, the J end by 8 bases, with 11 bases between. The CDR3 spans 14 residues. The CDR3 nucleotides are TGTGCCAGCAGTTACTGCGGACAGACTGGGGAGCTGTTTTTT. Amino acid sequence: CASSYCGQTGELFF.

Relative to its sample, this clonotype is medium-sized (0.01 to 0.1%). V is TRBV11-1 and J is TRBJ1-1, with TRBD1 as a possible D gene (5 bases). The V gene lost 3 bases and the J gene lost 1 base, with 12 bases spanning the gap. Germline V lookup: CDR1 SGHAT, CDR2 FQDESV (reference sequence). The CDR3 runs to 15 residues. The CDR3 sequence: CASSFFGAANTEAFF. The CDR3 DNA reads as TGTGCCAGCAGCTTTTTTGGGGCAGCGAACACTGAAGCTTTCTTT.

Concerning this clonotype itself: One end of the junction varies from germline; a read error may be responsible. The chain links TRBV5-1 to TRBJ2-1, with TRBD2 matching 11 bases. The CDR3 has 15 amino acids. Germline V lookup: CDR1 SGHRS, CDR2 YFSETQ. The CDR3 sequence: CANSLLAGVYNEQFF. The DNA for the CDR3 is TGCGCCAACAGCTTACTAGCGGGAGTATATAATGAGCAGTTCTTC.

To note about this clonotype: As the CDR3 is not closed by the conserved phenylalanine or tryptophan, this likely results from a read error. This chain connects TRBV11-2 to TRBJ1-1; D gene uncertain. The CDR3 is made up of 14 amino acids. V was shortened by 0 bases and J by 6 bases, with 11 bases between the two germline ends. CDR1 and CDR2 from the germline V gene are SGHAT and FQNNGV. CDR3 bases: TGTGCCAGCAGCTTAGAGCAGAGGAGAGCTGAAGCTTTCTTA. Protein: CASSLEQRRAEAFL.

The chain uses TRBV5-5 and TRBJ2-1, with no clear D. Trimming removed 1 base from V and 6 bases from J, with 20 bases in between. Per germline, CDR1 SGHKS and CDR2 YYEKEE (reference sequence). This CDR3 is built from 17 residues. Here the CDR3 DNA reads TGTGCCAGCAGCTTGAATAATACCCTGCCAGGAACCAATGAGCAGTTCTTC. This gives the protein CASSLNNTLPGTNEQFF.

Of note for this clonotype: This may stem from a read error, because a much larger clone lies one nucleotide away. This chain uses TRBV28 with TRBJ2-2; possible D gene TRBD1, 6 bases. V dropped 6 bases and J dropped 9 bases, with 17 bases sitting between them. This CDR3 has 14 residues. CDR1 and CDR2 (germline): MDHEN, SYDVKM. CDR3 protein: CASRGALGTRELFF. The DNA of the CDR3 is TGTGCCAGCAGGGGGGCATTGGGGACCAGGGAGCTGTTTTTT.

The chain uses TRBV11-2 and TRBJ1-6; no clear D. V dropped 11 bases and J dropped 11 bases, with 19 bases sitting between them. The V gene's germline CDR1 is SGHAT and CDR2 FQNNGV. The CDR3 covers 13 residues. The CDR3, as DNA: TGTGCCTGCGGCTTAGAGCCGGGTCCACCCCTCCACTTT. Encoded protein: CACGLEPGPPLHF.

This clonotype turned up a few times. Compared with germline, one end of the junction differs, possibly owing to a read error. The chain has TRBV6-5 and TRBJ2-3; D possibly matches TRBD1 or TRBD2 (5 bases each). CDR1 is MNHEY, CDR2 SVGAGI, per germline. This CDR3 has 15 residues. The CDR3 loop reads CASSYRGGRTDTQYF. CDR3 DNA: TGTGCCAGCAGTTACCGTGGGGGTCGAACAGATACGCAGTACTTT.

This clonotype was observed a few times. V usage is TRBV28 and J usage is TRBJ1-1, with D possibly matching TRBD1 (5 bases). Germline CDR1 and CDR2: MDHEN and SYDVKM. This CDR3 contains 15 residues. The DNA of the CDR3 is TGTACTAGCGGGGCGTCGCTCGGCCAGGGCACTGAAGCTTTCTTT. Its translation is CTSGASLGQGTEAFF.

To note about this clonotype: A junction boundary mismatches the germline segment, possibly from a read error. The chain carries TRBV5-4 and TRBJ2-1; D is perhaps TRBD1 (6 bases). This CDR3 region has 14 residues. Germline CDR1 reads SGHNT; CDR2 reads YYREEE (reference sequence). The chain's CDR3 is CANSTDSSYNEQFF. The CDR3 DNA sequence: TGTGCCAACAGCACGGACAGCTCCTACAATGAGCAGTTCTTC.

The chain carries TRBV7-9 and TRBJ2-3; a weak D match, TRBD1 (6 bases). Germline V gives CDR1 SEHNR, CDR2 FQNEAQ (reference sequence). This CDR3 spans 13 amino acids. V was cut by 1 base and J by 14 bases, with 16 bases left in between. CDR3 sequence: CASSLDGGHMRYF. The DNA for the CDR3 is TGTGCCAGCAGCTTAGATGGGGGCCATATGCGGTATTTT.